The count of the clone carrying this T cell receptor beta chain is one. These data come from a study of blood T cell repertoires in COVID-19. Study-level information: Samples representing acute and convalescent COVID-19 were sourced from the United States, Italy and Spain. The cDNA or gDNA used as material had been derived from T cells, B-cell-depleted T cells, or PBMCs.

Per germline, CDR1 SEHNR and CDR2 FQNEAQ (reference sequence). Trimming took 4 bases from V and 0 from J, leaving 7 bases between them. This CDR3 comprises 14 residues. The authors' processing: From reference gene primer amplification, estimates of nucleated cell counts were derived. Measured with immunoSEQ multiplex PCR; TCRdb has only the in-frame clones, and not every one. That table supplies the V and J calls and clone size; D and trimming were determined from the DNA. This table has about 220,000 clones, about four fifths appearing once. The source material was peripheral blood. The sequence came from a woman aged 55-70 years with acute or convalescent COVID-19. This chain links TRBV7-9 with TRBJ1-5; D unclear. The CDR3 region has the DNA TGTGCCAGCAGCTCATCATCTAGCAATCAGCCCCAGCATTTT. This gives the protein CASSSSSSNQPQHF.